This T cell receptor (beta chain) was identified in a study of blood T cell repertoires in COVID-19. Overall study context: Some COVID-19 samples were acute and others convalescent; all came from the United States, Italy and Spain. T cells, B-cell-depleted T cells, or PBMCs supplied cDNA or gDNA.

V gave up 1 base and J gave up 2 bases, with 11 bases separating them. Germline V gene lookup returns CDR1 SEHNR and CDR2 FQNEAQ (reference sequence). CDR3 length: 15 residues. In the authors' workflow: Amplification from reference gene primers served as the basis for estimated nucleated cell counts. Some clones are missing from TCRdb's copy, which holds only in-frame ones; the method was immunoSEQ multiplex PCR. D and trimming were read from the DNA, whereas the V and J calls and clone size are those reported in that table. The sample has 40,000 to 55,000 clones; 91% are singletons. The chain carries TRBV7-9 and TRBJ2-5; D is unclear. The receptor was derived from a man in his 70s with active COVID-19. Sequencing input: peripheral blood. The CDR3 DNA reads TGTGCCAGCAGCTTAGTCGGCGGCCTACAAGAGACCCAGTACTTC. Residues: CASSLVGGLQETQYF.